A single sample is the source of the 2 T cell receptor beta chains below, sequenced in a study of T cell responses to AZD1222 COVID-19 vaccine. This table comes from immunoSEQ multiplex PCR, and its TCRdb copy is limited to in-frame clones, with some not included. The sample lists more than 85,000 clones, about 88% occurring once. This material consisted of peripheral blood, taken on day 0 of AZD1222 vaccination. The source of these receptors is an adult in good health.

The chain uses TRBV5-4 and TRBJ2-7, with 10 bases identical to TRBD1. The CDR3 extends over 16 amino acids. With 4 bases clipped from V and 3 bases from J, the junction kept 10 bases outside the gene matches. Germline CDR1 SGHNT, CDR2 YYREEE (reference sequence). The chain's CDR3 is CASSPGRDRGNYEQYF. CDR3 DNA sequence: TGTGCCAGCAGCCCTGGCCGGGACAGGGGCAACTACGAGCAGTACTTC.

This clone was observed a handful of times. The chain links TRBV5-1 to TRBJ1-2; no reliable D call. The CDR3 covers 14 residues. Looked up from germline, CDR1 is SGHRS and CDR2 is YFSETQ. V was shortened by 0 bases and J by 2 bases, with 8 bases between the two germline ends. CDR3 protein: CASSLETPNYGYTF. DNA of the CDR3: TGCGCCAGCAGCTTGGAGACCCCGAACTATGGCTACACCTTC.